Below are 20 T cell receptor beta chains sequenced from a single sample in a study of control samples from healthy donors and cancer patients. The data were produced by immunoSEQ multiplex PCR, yet TCRdb's version contains in-frame clones alone and is incomplete. The sample lists about 130,000 clones, around 90% occurring once. Sequencing used blood. These receptors originate from a middle-aged man in good health.

The chain employs TRBV5-1 and TRBJ1-3, with D tentatively TRBD1 (5 bases). CDR3 size: 14 residues. The ends were cut back, 0 bases at V and 4 bases at J, with 8 bases in the middle. CDR1 and CDR2 from the germline V gene are SGHRS and YFSETQ. In DNA form, the CDR3 reads TGCGCCAGCAGCTTGGTGTCAGGGGGAAACACCATATATTTT. Amino acids: CASSLVSGGNTIYF. Supplemented by reference TRBV5-1 and TRBJ1-3, the full variable domain reads KAGVTQTPRYLIKTRGQQVTLSCSPISGHRSVSWYQQTPGQGLQFLFEYFSETQRNKGNFPGRFSGRQFSNSRSEMNVSTLELGDSALYLCASSLVSGGNTIYFGEGSWLTVV.

The J gene is TRBJ2-6, the V gene TRBV6-5; D gene unclear. V was trimmed by 9 bases and J by 1 base, leaving 7 bases between them. Germline assignment: CDR1 MNHEY and CDR2 SVGAGI. The CDR3 is made up of 13 amino acids. The CDR3 loop reads CASLRSGANVLTF. DNA for the CDR3: TGTGCCAGTCTGAGATCTGGGGCCAACGTCCTGACTTTC.

The genes are TRBV21-1 and TRBJ1-2; the DNA was not used to check the table's D call, TRBD1. TRBV21-1 has pseudogene status. The CDR3 runs to 19 residues. The CDR3 loop reads CASSKVLDRDSIWDYGYTF. CDR3 nucleotides: TGTGCCAGCAGCAAAGTCCTTGATAGGGACAGCATTTGGGACTATGGCTACACCTTC.

This rearrangement joins TRBV5-4 to TRBJ1-1, with a tentative D call TRBD1 (5 bases). Deletions cut 2 bases from V and 4 bases from J, with 9 bases between. The length of the CDR3 is 13 residues. Germline V lookup: CDR1 SGHNT, CDR2 YYREEE (reference sequence). CDR3: CASSFRVGTEAFF. The DNA of the CDR3 is TGTGCCAGCAGCTTCAGGGTGGGCACTGAAGCTTTCTTT.

The genes are TRBV2 and TRBJ1-6; unclear D gene. Between the trimmed V and J ends, which lost 8 bases and 0 bases, there was a span of 5 bases. CDR1 is SNHLY and CDR2 is FYNNEI in the germline V gene. The CDR3 totals 13 residues. CDR3 nucleotides: TGTGCCAGCTTTGGCTCCTATAATTCACCCCTCCACTTT. Translated: CASFGSYNSPLHF.

The gene calls are TRBV4-1 and TRBJ1-3; D unresolved. This CDR3 has 15 amino acids. Germline assignment: CDR1 MGHRA and CDR2 YSYEKL. V lost 5 bases and J 0 bases, leaving 11 bases between the germline ends. CDR3 nucleotide sequence: TGCGCCAGCAGCAGAGGACGTCGCTCTGGAAACACCATATATTTT. Protein sequence: CASSRGRRSGNTIYF.

CDR3 region: CASSLVEGTYGYTF. The CDR3 region has the DNA TGCGCCAGCAGCTTGGTGGAAGGGACCTATGGCTACACCTTC. The V gene is TRBV5-1, the J gene TRBJ1-2; a weak D match, TRBD1 (5 bases). V dropped 0 bases and J dropped 4 bases, with 10 bases sitting between them. CDR3 length: 14 residues. CDR1 and CDR2 from the germline V gene are SGHRS and YFSETQ. The variable domain in full, completed from reference TRBV5-1 and TRBJ1-2, reads KAGVTQTPRYLIKTRGQQVTLSCSPISGHRSVSWYQQTPGQGLQFLFEYFSETQRNKGNFPGRFSGRQFSNSRSEMNVSTLELGDSALYLCASSLVEGTYGYTFGSGTRLTVV.

This rearrangement joins TRBV5-1 to TRBJ2-5, with D possibly being TRBD1 or TRBD2 (5 bases each). Trimming removed 5 bases at V and 4 bases at J, with 18 bases between. This CDR3 region has 15 residues. Germline CDR1 is SGHRS and CDR2 is YFSETQ. CDR3 region: CASSSSVGAAETQYF. In DNA, the CDR3 is TGCGCCAGCAGTAGTAGCGTAGGGGCGGCAGAGACCCAGTACTTC. Full variable domain (missing parts from reference TRBV5-1 and TRBJ2-5): KAGVTQTPRYLIKTRGQQVTLSCSPISGHRSVSWYQQTPGQGLQFLFEYFSETQRNKGNFPGRFSGRQFSNSRSEMNVSTLELGDSALYLCASSSSVGAAETQYFGPGTRLLVL.

The genes are TRBV14 and TRBJ1-1, with TRBD1 identical over 9 bases. The germline V gene encodes CDR1 SGHDN and CDR2 FVKESK. The CDR3 runs 15 residues. Trimming removed 1 base from V and 7 bases from J; junction bases left unmatched: 7. The CDR3 region is CASSQGAGGQGEAFF. CDR3 bases: TGTGCCAGCAGCCAAGGGGCCGGGGGACAGGGTGAAGCTTTCTTT.

This chain uses TRBV7-3 with TRBJ2-1; 9 bases line up with TRBD2. The CDR3 is 17 amino acids. Germline CDR1 reads SGHTA; CDR2 reads FQGTGA. V was pared by 3 bases and J by 6 bases, with 12 bases of the junction left unmatched. For the CDR3, the DNA is TGTGCCAGCAGCTTCCTCCCCAGCGGGGGGAGAAGCAATGAGCAGTTCTTC. This codes for CASSFLPSGGRSNEQFF. The full variable domain, rest sourced from reference TRBV7-3 and TRBJ2-1, is GAGVSQTPSNKVTEKGKYVELRCDPISGHTALYWYRQSLGQGPEFLIYFQGTGAADDSGLPNDRFFAVRPEGSVSTLKIQRTERGDSAVYLCASSFLPSGGRSNEQFFGPGTRLTVL.

V gene TRBV6-6 combines with J gene TRBJ1-1; D is uncertain. This CDR3 is built from 16 residues. Germline V gene data show CDR1 as MNHNY and CDR2 as SVGAGI (reference sequence). The ends were cut back, 6 bases at V and 4 bases at J, with 21 bases in the middle. CDR3 sequence: CASSSTRVALGTEAFF. The CDR3 DNA reads TGTGCCAGCAGCTCTACTCGGGTAGCCTTGGGCACTGAAGCTTTCTTT.

This clone was recorded only once. This chain joins TRBV5-6 and TRBJ2-7; no definite D call. From germline, CDR1 is SGHDT and CDR2 YYEEEE. The CDR3 has 11 residues. Deletions cut 4 bases from V and 2 bases from J, with 4 bases between. CDR3 sequence reads: CASSRAYEQYF. The DNA of the CDR3 is TGTGCCAGCAGCCGGGCCTACGAGCAGTACTTC.

The chain joins TRBV2 to TRBJ2-2; 8 nucleotides line up with TRBD1. The trim removed 6 bases at V and 9 bases at J, leaving 3 bases unmatched. Per germline, CDR1 SNHLY and CDR2 FYNNEI. The length of the CDR3 is 12 residues. CDR3 nucleotide sequence: TGTGCCAGCAGAGACAGGGGACGGGAGCTGTTTTTT. Translating it yields CASRDRGRELFF.

In this sample, this clone turned up a few times. The chain has TRBV9 and TRBJ2-7, with D possibly TRBD1 on 6 matching bases. Per germline, CDR1 SGDLS and CDR2 YYNGEE. This CDR3 has 14 amino acids. Trimming removed 4 bases at V and 3 bases at J, with 14 bases between. CDR3 region: CASSPHGQSYEQYF. CDR3 DNA sequence: TGTGCCAGCAGCCCCCACGGACAGAGCTACGAGCAGTACTTC.

The chain recombines TRBV6-5 with TRBJ1-6, with 7 bases lining up with TRBD1. The ends lost 8 bases at V and 8 bases at J; junction bases unmatched: 9. CDR3 length: 14 amino acids. CDR1 and CDR2 (germline): MNHEY, SVGAGI. This chain's CDR3 is CASGFKGAHSPLHF. CDR3 bases: TGTGCCAGCGGCTTTAAGGGGGCCCATTCACCCCTCCACTTT.

CDR3 sequence (DNA): TGTGCCAGCAGCTTATCATCCTGGACGGTTTCATACACTGAAGCTTTCTTT. It specifies CASSLSSWTVSYTEAFF. The chain recombines TRBV7-8 with TRBJ1-1; D gene ambiguous. Germline lookup yields CDR1 SGHVS and CDR2 FQNEAQ. The CDR3 spans 17 residues. Trimming stripped 2 bases from V and 3 bases from J, with 19 bases between.

The V and J genes are TRBV25-1 and TRBJ1-4, with D possibly TRBD1 on 5 matching bases. The CDR3 spans 15 residues. The ends were cut back, 7 bases at V and 5 bases at J, with 17 bases in the middle. Germline loops: CDR1 MGHDK, CDR2 SYGVNS. The CDR3 loop reads CASNPGTGRNEKLFF. DNA of the CDR3: TGTGCCAGCAATCCCGGGACGGGCAGGAATGAAAAACTGTTTTTT.

This clone occurred a few times. V gene TRBV21-1 combines with J gene TRBJ2-2; the table gives TRBD1 as D, unverified against the DNA. TRBV21-1 is a known pseudogene. CDR3 length equals 17 residues. The CDR3 sequence is CASSKSETGPNTGELFF. In DNA form, the CDR3 reads TGTGCCAGCAGCAAATCAGAGACAGGGCCTAACACCGGGGAGCTGTTTTTT.

V is TRBV19 and J is TRBJ1-1; 8 bases fit TRBD1. CDR1 is LNHDA, CDR2 SQIVND, per germline (reference sequence). J lost 11 bases, V lost 5 bases, and 13 bases had no gene match. This CDR3 spans 14 amino acids. The CDR3 DNA sequence: TGTGCCAGTAGTCTGGACAGGGAATCTCGGAGTGCTTTCTTT. It codes for CASSLDRESRSAFF.

The chain joins TRBV7-3 to TRBJ2-1; 8 nucleotides match TRBD2. The germline V gene has CDR1 SGHTA and CDR2 FQGTGA. After removal of 2 bases from V and 5 bases from J, the junction contained 8 bases not matched to a gene. The CDR3 totals 16 residues. CDR3 amino acids: CASSLLETSGNNEQFF. CDR3 nucleotide sequence: TGTGCCAGCAGCTTATTAGAAACTAGCGGAAACAATGAGCAGTTCTTC.